These 20 T cell receptor beta chains came from one sample sequenced in a study of shared clonotypes between healthy human individuals (dated by TCRdb to 2018 to 2021). Preparation of the library involved the immunoSEQ multiplex PCR assay. This is the immuneACCESS table as TCRdb keeps it, with only in-frame sequences that have V and J called. A part of the clones is gone; compared with another copy, unresolved V genes explain less than half, and the rest is unexplained. This sample gives around 2.1 million clones in total; about 93% of them show up just once. Under 2% of the sample is in the top ten clones. For the CD8 naive samples, CD45RO-negative cells were positively selected for CCR7, yielding a CD45RA+CCR7+ population from which TemRA cells were excluded. What was sequenced was naive CD8+ T cells from PBMCs. What this sample's cell subset or site label stands for: CD45RA+CCR7+. The receptors were sampled from a man in his late teens or twenties in good health. Some clones in this sample may be carry-over from other donors' samples.

The V call is TRBV7-9, the J call TRBJ1-3; D unclear. Germline CDR1 is SEHNR and CDR2 is FQNEAQ (reference sequence). This CDR3 spans 16 amino acids. V lost 1 base, J lost 2 bases, and 12 bases lay in between. The CDR3 sequence is CASSLGLGFPGNTIYF. For the CDR3, the DNA is TGTGCCAGCAGCTTAGGACTGGGCTTCCCTGGAAACACCATATATTTT.

The chain joins TRBV27 to TRBJ2-1; D may be TRBD1 (6 bases). This CDR3 spans 14 amino acids. CDR1 is MNHEY and CDR2 is SMNVEV in the germline V gene (reference sequence). Deletions cut 2 bases from V and 2 bases from J, with 7 bases between. The chain's CDR3 is CASSLRDTYNEQFF. The CDR3 DNA is TGTGCCAGCAGTTTAAGGGACACCTACAATGAGCAGTTCTTC.

Concerning this clone: The sample contains more than one DNA sequence encoding this CDR3. The gene calls are TRBV27 and TRBJ1-2; possible D gene TRBD1, 6 bases. The CDR3 consists of 13 residues. From germline, CDR1 is MNHEY and CDR2 SMNVEV (reference sequence). V lost 6 bases and J 6 bases, leaving 14 bases between the germline ends. This CDR3 reads CASSLRGGNGYTF. The CDR3 region has the DNA TGTGCCAGCAGCCTAAGAGGGGGTAATGGCTACACCTTC.

This chain links TRBV6-5 with TRBJ2-1; 8 nucleotides match TRBD2. CDR3 length: 13 residues. V lost 6 bases to trimming and J lost 3 bases; unmatched junction nucleotides: 1. Germline CDR1 and CDR2: MNHEY and SVGAGI. CDR3 loop: CASRLADYNEQFF. As DNA, the CDR3 is TGTGCCAGCAGACTAGCGGACTACAATGAGCAGTTCTTC.

This rearrangement joins TRBV7-9 to TRBJ2-1; D is ambiguous. V was clipped by 5 bases and J by 5 bases, with 16 bases between them. The CDR3 is made up of 15 amino acids. CDR1 and CDR2 from the germline V gene are SEHNR and FQNEAQ (reference sequence). The CDR3 DNA sequence: TGTGCCAGCAGCCCCAGGCCCACATCTAACAATGAGCAGTTCTTC. It specifies CASSPRPTSNNEQFF.

The chain joins TRBV7-6 to TRBJ1-2, with 8 bases matching TRBD1. CDR1 and CDR2 from the germline V gene are SGHVS and FNYEAQ. The trim removed 6 bases at V and 6 bases at J, leaving 3 bases unmatched. This CDR3 has 12 amino acids. The CDR3 loop reads CASSLDRDGYTF. CDR3 bases: TGTGCCAGCAGTTTGGACAGGGATGGCTACACCTTC. The whole variable domain, filled in from reference TRBV7-6 and TRBJ1-2, reads GAGVSQSPRYKVTKRGQDVALRCDPISGHVSLYWYRQALGQGPEFLTYFNYEAQQDKSGLPNDRFSAERPEGSISTLTIQRTEQRDSAMYRCASSLDRDGYTFGSGTRLTVV.

This clone appeared once. The DNA of the CDR3 is TGTGCCTGGAGTCCCTCTTGGGGCACTGAAGCTTTCTTT. Translated, it gives CAWSPSWGTEAFF. The rearrangement links TRBV30 to TRBJ1-1; D not resolved. The CDR3 contains 13 residues. Germline loops: CDR1 GTSNPN, CDR2 SVGIG (reference sequence). V gave up 2 bases and J gave up 4 bases, with 11 bases separating them.

The chain combines TRBV27 with TRBJ2-1; D gene uncertain. This CDR3 has 11 residues. The V gene's germline CDR1 is MNHEY and CDR2 SMNVEV (reference sequence). The ends were cut back, 8 bases at V and 10 bases at J, with 12 bases in the middle. The CDR3 protein is CASWGTEEQFF. The CDR3 nucleotides are TGTGCCAGCTGGGGAACGGAGGAGCAGTTCTTC.

As for this clone: In the same sample, other DNA sequences code for this CDR3. This chain uses TRBV27 with TRBJ2-2, with unresolved D. CDR1 and CDR2 from the germline V gene are MNHEY and SMNVEV (reference sequence). The CDR3 totals 14 residues. V lost 3 bases and J lost 2, with 7 bases in between. The CDR3 nucleotides read TGTGCCAGCAGTTTGGGTGTAAACACCGGGGAGCTGTTTTTT. Translation gives CASSLGVNTGELFF.

This clone has a count of ten or more. Other DNA sequences in this specimen translate into the identical CDR3. V usage is TRBV19 and J usage is TRBJ1-5, with D unclear. The V end was cut by 3 bases, the J end by 0 bases, with 6 bases between. CDR1 and CDR2 from the germline V gene are LNHDA and SQIVND (reference sequence). The CDR3 loop spans 14 amino acids. The CDR3 DNA reads TGTGCCAGTAGTATTAGGGATAGCAATCAGCCCCAGCATTTT. It translates to CASSIRDSNQPQHF.

The rearrangement joins TRBV6-1 to TRBJ1-2; 7 bases fit TRBD1. The trim removed 1 base at V and 4 bases at J, leaving 15 bases unmatched. CDR3 length equals 18 residues. Germline CDR1 is MNHNS and CDR2 is SASEGT. CDR3 in DNA: TGTGCCAGCAGTGAAGAAATGGGACAGTCCTCCTTCTTCTATGGCTACACCTTC. Protein product: CASSEEMGQSSFFYGYTF.

The J gene is TRBJ1-1, the V gene TRBV15, with a weak D call TRBD1 (5 bases). The CDR3 has 14 residues. The ends were cut back, 3 bases at V and 2 bases at J, with 10 bases in the middle. Germline CDR1 reads LNHNV; CDR2 reads YYDKDF (reference sequence). CDR3: CATSRTGDNTEAFF. DNA for the CDR3: TGTGCCACCAGCAGGACCGGGGACAACACTGAAGCTTTCTTT.

The V call is TRBV6-6, the J call TRBJ2-3; possible D gene TRBD1, 5 bases. The V gene lost 1 base and the J gene lost 3 bases, with 11 bases spanning the gap. Per germline, CDR1 MNHNY and CDR2 SVGAGI (reference sequence). The CDR3 spans 15 residues. CDR3 sequence: CASSYFGQGTDTQYF. In DNA form, the CDR3 reads TGTGCCAGCAGTTACTTCGGGCAGGGAACAGATACGCAGTATTTT.

This clone has only a few counts. The gene calls are TRBV7-9 and TRBJ2-1, with D hard to call. V was clipped by 3 bases and J by 7 bases, with 7 bases between them. The CDR3 totals 12 residues. CDR1 and CDR2 (germline): SEHNR, FQNEAQ (reference sequence). The CDR3 DNA follows: TGTGCCAGCAGCTTCGAAGGGAATGAGCAGTTCTTC. Its protein product is CASSFEGNEQFF.

The chain uses TRBV7-9 and TRBJ2-4; D might be TRBD1 (6 bases). Per germline, CDR1 SEHNR and CDR2 FQNEAQ (reference sequence). The length of the CDR3 is 12 residues. V lost 5 bases, J lost 16 bases, and 18 bases lay in between. The CDR3 DNA reads as TGTGCCAGCAGCGTCGACAGGCAGGTTCCTTACTTC. As protein: CASSVDRQVPYF. Drawing the rest from reference TRBV7-9 and TRBJ2-4, the complete variable domain is DTGVSQNPRHKITKRGQNVTFRCDPISEHNRLYWYRQTLGQGPEFLTYFQNEAQLEKSRLLSDRFSAERPKGSFSTLEIQRTEQGDSAMYLCASSVDRQVPYFGAGTRLSVL.

The chain recombines TRBV28 with TRBJ2-1; 9 bases align to TRBD2. This CDR3 region has 17 residues. The V gene's germline CDR1 is MDHEN and CDR2 SYDVKM. V dropped 2 bases and J dropped 3; count of bases not matched to a gene: 8. The DNA of the CDR3 is TGTGCCAGCAGTTTACGGGCTAGCGGGAACTACTACAATGAGCAGTTCTTC. Its protein product is CASSLRASGNYYNEQFF.

This chain connects TRBV5-1 to TRBJ1-2; unclear D gene. CDR1 SGHRS and CDR2 YFSETQ come from the germline V gene. CDR3 length: 14 residues. V was pared by 0 bases and J by 1 base, with 7 bases between. The CDR3 reads CASSLVGSNYGYTF. CDR3 DNA: TGCGCCAGCAGCTTGGTCGGCAGTAACTATGGCTACACCTTC.

This clone came up once. The V call is TRBV6-6, the J call TRBJ2-1, with D hard to call. From germline, CDR1 is MNHNY and CDR2 SVGAGI (reference sequence). CDR3 length: 16 residues. V was cut by 4 bases and J by 0 bases, with 13 bases left in between. CDR3 loop: CASSSQIASSYNEQFF. CDR3 nucleotide sequence: TGTGCCAGCAGTTCTCAAATTGCCTCCTCCTACAATGAGCAGTTCTTC.

The chain couples TRBV6-5 to TRBJ1-2; tentative D call: TRBD1 (6 bases). The length of the CDR3 is 12 residues. The germline gives CDR1 MNHEY, CDR2 SVGAGI. Trimming pared 4 bases from V and 4 bases from J, leaving 7 bases between. CDR3 nucleotide sequence: TGTGCCAGCAGTTTACAGGGCTATGGCTACACCTTC. The encoded protein is CASSLQGYGYTF.

The CDR3 DNA sequence: TGTGCCAGCAGGGGACAGCGGGAGGCCGAGTACGAGCAGTACTTC. Protein sequence: CASRGQREAEYEQYF. The chain employs TRBV27 and TRBJ2-7; 9 bases match TRBD2. V trimming: 6 bases; J trimming: 4 bases; junction bases outside the gene matches: 10. The CDR3 consists of 15 residues. Germline V gene sequence: CDR1 MNHEY, CDR2 SMNVEV (reference sequence).